These T cell receptor beta chains were read from a single sample in a study of T cell changes during pregnancy in multiple sclerosis. TCRdb's copy holds only in-frame clones and misses some; the assay was immunoSEQ multiplex PCR. This sample has about 88,000 clones; 92% occur once, and the top ten carry over 1.5%. The material sequenced was peripheral blood, taken in the first trimester of pregnancy. The receptors shown here come from a female donor with multiple sclerosis, enrolled in a pregnancy study. Both conserved end residues are part of each CDR3. D genes are given only for firm matches. Only part of the rows carry a size: once, few, many, or a class if the clone is expanded.

abundance	d_gene	j_gene	v_gene	CDR3aa	CDR3nt
-	-	TRBJ1-1	TRBV27	CASSPGHPGDTEAFF	TGTGCCAGCAGTCCGGGACATCCCGGGGACACTGAAGCTTTCTTT
once	-	TRBJ2-1	TRBV7-2	CASSPGNTYNEQFF	TGTGCCAGCAGCCCCGGGAATACCTACAATGAGCAGTTCTTC
-	-	TRBJ2-7	TRBV7-9	CASSLGAREFSYEQYF	TGTGCCAGCAGCTTAGGGGCCAGGGAATTTTCCTACGAGCAGTACTTC
-	-	TRBJ2-7	TRBV30	CAWNGGYSAEQYF	TGTGCCTGGAACGGCGGGTATTCGGCCGAGCAGTACTTC
-	TRBD2	TRBJ2-2	TRBV6-8	CASSWAGLAGGSTGELFF	TGTGCCAGCTCCTGGGCGGGACTAGCGGGAGGGAGCACCGGGGAGCTGTTTTTT
-	TRBD1	TRBJ1-1	TRBV29-1	CSVGTGVTEAFF	TGCAGCGTTGGGACAGGGGTCACTGAAGCTTTCTTT
-	-	TRBJ2-7	TRBV30	CASQRSTYEQYF	TGTGCCTCCCAGCGGAGTACCTACGAGCAGTACTTC
-	TRBD1	TRBJ2-1	TRBV11-3	CASSLTDRGDYNEQFF	TGTGCCAGCAGCTTAACGGACAGGGGGGACTACAATGAGCAGTTCTTC
-	TRBD1	TRBJ2-7	TRBV19	CASSIGTGGYEQYF	TGTGCCAGTAGTATAGGGACAGGGGGCTACGAGCAGTACTTC
-	TRBD1	TRBJ1-1	TRBV19	CASSISGTGGTEAFF	TGTGCCAGTAGTATCTCCGGGACAGGGGGCACTGAAGCTTTCTTT
-	TRBD1	TRBJ2-3	TRBV2	CAARQGQGSTDTQYF	TGTGCCGCCAGGCAGGGACAGGGCAGCACAGATACGCAGTATTTT
-	TRBD1	TRBJ1-4	TRBV5-1	CASSLAVGGQGGRDEKLFF	TGCGCCAGCAGCTTGGCCGTCGGAGGACAGGGAGGAAGGGATGAAAAACTGTTTTTT
-	TRBD1	TRBJ2-7	TRBV5-1	CASSLGGTGGYEQYF	TGCGCCAGCAGCTTGGGGGGGACAGGGGGCTACGAGCAGTACTTC
few	-	TRBJ1-1	TRBV9	CASSVPSGQGNTEAFF	TGTGCCAGCAGCGTACCAAGCGGGCAGGGGAACACTGAAGCTTTCTTT